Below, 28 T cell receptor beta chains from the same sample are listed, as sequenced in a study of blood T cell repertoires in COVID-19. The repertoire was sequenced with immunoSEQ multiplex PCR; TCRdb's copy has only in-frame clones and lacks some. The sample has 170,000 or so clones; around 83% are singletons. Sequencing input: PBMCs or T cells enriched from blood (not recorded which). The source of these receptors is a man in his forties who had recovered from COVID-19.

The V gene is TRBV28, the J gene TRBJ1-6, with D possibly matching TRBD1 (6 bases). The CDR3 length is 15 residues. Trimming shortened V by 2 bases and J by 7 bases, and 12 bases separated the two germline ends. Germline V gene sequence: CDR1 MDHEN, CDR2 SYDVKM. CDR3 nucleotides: TGTGCCAGCAGTTTAGAGGCAGGGGCGAATTCACCCCTCCACTTT. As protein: CASSLEAGANSPLHF.

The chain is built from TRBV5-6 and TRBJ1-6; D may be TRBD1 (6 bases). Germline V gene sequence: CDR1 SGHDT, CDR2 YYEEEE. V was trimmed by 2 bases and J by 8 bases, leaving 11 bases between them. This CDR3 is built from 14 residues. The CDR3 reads CASSFGRGDSPLHF. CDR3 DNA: TGTGCCAGCAGCTTTGGCAGGGGCGATTCACCCCTCCACTTT.

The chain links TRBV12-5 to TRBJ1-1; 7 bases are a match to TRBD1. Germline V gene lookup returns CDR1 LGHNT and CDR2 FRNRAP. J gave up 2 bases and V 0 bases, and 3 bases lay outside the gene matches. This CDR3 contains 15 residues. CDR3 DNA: TGTGCTAGTGGTTTGGTGAGGGGGCGCAACACTGAAGCTTTCTTT. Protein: CASGLVRGRNTEAFF.

The CDR3 is CASRRIRDFDNEQFF. Written as DNA, the CDR3 is TGTGCCAGCAGGCGCATCAGGGACTTCGACAATGAGCAGTTCTTC. The gene calls are TRBV27 and TRBJ2-1; the D gene is possibly TRBD2 (6 bases). Trimming left V 6 bases short and J 5 bases short, with 17 bases between. Germline assignment: CDR1 MNHEY and CDR2 SMNVEV (reference sequence). The CDR3 consists of 15 residues.

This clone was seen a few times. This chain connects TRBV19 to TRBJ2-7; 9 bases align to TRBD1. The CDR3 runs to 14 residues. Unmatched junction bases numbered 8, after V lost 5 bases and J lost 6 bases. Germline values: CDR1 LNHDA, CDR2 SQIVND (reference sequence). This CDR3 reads CASSPGTGWAEQYF. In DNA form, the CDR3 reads TGTGCCAGTAGTCCTGGGACAGGGTGGGCCGAGCAGTACTTC.

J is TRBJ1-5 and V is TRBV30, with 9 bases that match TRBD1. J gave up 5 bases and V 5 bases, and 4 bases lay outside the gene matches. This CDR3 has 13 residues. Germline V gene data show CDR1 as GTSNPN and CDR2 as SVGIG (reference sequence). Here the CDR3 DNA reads TGTGCCTGGGGACAGGGGTTGGATCAGCCCCAGCATTTT. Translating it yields CAWGQGLDQPQHF.

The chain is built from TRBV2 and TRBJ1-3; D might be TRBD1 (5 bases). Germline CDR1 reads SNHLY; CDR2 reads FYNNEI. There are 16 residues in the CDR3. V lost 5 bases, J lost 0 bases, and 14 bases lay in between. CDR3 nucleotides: TGTGCCAGCAGTTATGGAGGGGCTAACTCTGGAAACACCATATATTTT. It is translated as CASSYGGANSGNTIYF.

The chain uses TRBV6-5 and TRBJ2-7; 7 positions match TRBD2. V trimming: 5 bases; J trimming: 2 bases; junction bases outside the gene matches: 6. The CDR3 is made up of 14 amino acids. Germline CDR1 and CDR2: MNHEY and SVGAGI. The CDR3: CASSRGDGTYEQYF. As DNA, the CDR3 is TGTGCCAGCAGTCGGGGGGACGGTACCTACGAGCAGTACTTC.

The CDR3 nucleotides are TGTGCCAGCAGCGACAGGGAGAAAGACTATGGCTACACCTTC. Protein: CASSDREKDYGYTF. V gene TRBV9 combines with J gene TRBJ1-2; tentatively, D is TRBD1 (6 bases). V was shortened by 3 bases and J by 3 bases, with 12 bases between the two germline ends. Germline V gene sequence: CDR1 SGDLS, CDR2 YYNGEE. The CDR3 extends over 14 amino acids.

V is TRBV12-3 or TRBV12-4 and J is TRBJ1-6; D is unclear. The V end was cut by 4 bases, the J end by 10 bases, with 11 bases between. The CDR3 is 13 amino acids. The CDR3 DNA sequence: TGTGCCAGCAGTTCTCGGTTGGAGTCACCCCTCCACTTT. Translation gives CASSSRLESPLHF.

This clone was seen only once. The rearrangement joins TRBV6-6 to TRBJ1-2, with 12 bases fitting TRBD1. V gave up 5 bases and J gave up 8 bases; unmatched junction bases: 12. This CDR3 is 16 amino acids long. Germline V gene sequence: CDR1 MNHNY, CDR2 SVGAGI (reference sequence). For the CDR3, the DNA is TGTGCCAGCAGTACCCTCTGGGACAGGGGGCGCGACGGCTACACCTTC. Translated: CASSTLWDRGRDGYTF.

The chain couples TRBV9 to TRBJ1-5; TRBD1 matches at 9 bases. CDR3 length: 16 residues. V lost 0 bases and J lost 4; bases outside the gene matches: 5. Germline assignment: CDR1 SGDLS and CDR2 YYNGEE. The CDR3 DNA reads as TGTGCCAGCAGCGTAGGAGAGGGGACAGGGAATCAGCCCCAGCATTTT. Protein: CASSVGEGTGNQPQHF.

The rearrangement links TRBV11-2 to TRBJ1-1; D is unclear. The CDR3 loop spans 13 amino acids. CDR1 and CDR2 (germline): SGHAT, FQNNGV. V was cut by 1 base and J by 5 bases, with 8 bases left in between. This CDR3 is CASSLVRKTEAFF. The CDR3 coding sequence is TGTGCCAGCAGCTTAGTCAGAAAAACTGAAGCTTTCTTT.

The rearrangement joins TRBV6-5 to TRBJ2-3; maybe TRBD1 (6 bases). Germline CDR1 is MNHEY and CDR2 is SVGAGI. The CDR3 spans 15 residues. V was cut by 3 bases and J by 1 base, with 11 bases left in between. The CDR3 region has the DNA TGTGCCAGCAGTTATCTCGCAGGGGGCACAGATACGCAGTATTTT. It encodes CASSYLAGGTDTQYF.

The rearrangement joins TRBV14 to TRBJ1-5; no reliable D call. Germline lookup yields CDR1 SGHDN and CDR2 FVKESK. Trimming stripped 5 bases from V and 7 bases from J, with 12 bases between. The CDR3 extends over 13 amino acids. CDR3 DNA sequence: TGTGCCAGCAGCGTCGACCTAGGCCAGCCCCAGCATTTT. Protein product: CASSVDLGQPQHF.

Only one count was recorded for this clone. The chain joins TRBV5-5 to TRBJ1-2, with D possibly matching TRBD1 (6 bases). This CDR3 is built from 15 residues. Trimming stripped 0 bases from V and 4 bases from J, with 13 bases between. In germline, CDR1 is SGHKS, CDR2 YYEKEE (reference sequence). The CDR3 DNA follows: TGTGCCAGCAGCTTGGATCGGACAGCCGTCTATGGCTACACCTTC. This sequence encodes CASSLDRTAVYGYTF.

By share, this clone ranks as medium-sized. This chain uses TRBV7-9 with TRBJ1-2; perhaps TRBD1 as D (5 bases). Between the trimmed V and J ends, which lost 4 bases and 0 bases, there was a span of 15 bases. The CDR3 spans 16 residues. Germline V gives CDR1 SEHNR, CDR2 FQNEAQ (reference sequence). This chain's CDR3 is CASSSPDRPSNYGYTF. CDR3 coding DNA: TGTGCCAGCAGCTCCCCCGACAGACCTTCTAACTATGGCTACACCTTC.

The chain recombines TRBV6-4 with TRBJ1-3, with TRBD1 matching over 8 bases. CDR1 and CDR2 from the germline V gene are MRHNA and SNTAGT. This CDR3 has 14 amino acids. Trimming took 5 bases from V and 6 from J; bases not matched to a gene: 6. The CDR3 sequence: CASSPQGVVNTIYF. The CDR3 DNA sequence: TGTGCCAGCAGTCCACAGGGGGTTGTAAACACCATATATTTT.

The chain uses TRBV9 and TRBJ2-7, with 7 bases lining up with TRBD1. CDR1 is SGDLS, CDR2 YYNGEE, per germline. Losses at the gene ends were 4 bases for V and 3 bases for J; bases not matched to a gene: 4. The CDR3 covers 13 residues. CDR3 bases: TGTGCCAGCAGCATCAGACAGGGCTACGAGCAGTACTTC. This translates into CASSIRQGYEQYF.

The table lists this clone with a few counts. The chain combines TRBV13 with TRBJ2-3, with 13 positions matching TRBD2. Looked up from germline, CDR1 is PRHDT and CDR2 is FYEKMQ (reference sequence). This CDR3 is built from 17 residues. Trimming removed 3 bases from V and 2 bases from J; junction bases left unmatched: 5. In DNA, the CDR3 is TGTGCCAGCAGCTTTGTGGGACTAGCGGGGTACACAGATACGCAGTATTTT. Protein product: CASSFVGLAGYTDTQYF.

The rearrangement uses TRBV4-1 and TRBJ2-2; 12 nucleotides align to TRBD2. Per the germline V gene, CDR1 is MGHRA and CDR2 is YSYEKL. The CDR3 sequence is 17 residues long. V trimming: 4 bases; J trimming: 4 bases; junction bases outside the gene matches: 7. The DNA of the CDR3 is TGCGCCAGCAGCCTCTTGACTAGCGGGAGCCCCACCGGGGAGCTGTTTTTT. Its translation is CASSLLTSGSPTGELFF.

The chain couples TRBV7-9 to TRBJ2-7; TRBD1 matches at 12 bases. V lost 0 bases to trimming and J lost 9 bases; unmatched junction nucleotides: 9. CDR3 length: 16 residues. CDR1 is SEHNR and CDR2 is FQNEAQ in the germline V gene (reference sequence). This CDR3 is CASSLATGGQGAPQYF. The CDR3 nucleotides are TGTGCCAGCAGCTTAGCGACCGGGGGACAGGGGGCTCCGCAGTACTTC.

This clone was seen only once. The CDR3: CASSIGGPGNEKLFF. Here the CDR3 DNA reads TGTGCCAGTAGTATTGGAGGCCCCGGTAATGAAAAACTGTTTTTT. The rearrangement links TRBV19 to TRBJ1-4; D gene uncertain. Trimming stripped 3 bases from V and 4 bases from J, with 12 bases between. The CDR3 runs to 15 residues. Germline values: CDR1 LNHDA, CDR2 SQIVND (reference sequence).

The CDR3 region has the DNA TGTGCCAGCAGCGTAGGAGGGGGAAGGAATCAGCCCCAGCATTTT. It codes for CASSVGGGRNQPQHF. The chain employs TRBV9 and TRBJ1-5, with a tentative D call TRBD1 (6 bases). V was trimmed by 0 bases and J by 4 bases, leaving 11 bases between them. CDR3 length: 15 amino acids. Looked up from germline, CDR1 is SGDLS and CDR2 is YYNGEE. Filled out from reference TRBV9 and TRBJ1-5, the complete variable domain reads DSGVTQTPKHLITATGQRVTLRCSPRSGDLSVYWYQQSLDQGLQFLIQYYNGEERAKGNILERFSAQQFPDLHSELNLSSLELGDSALYFCASSVGGGRNQPQHFGDGTRLSIL.

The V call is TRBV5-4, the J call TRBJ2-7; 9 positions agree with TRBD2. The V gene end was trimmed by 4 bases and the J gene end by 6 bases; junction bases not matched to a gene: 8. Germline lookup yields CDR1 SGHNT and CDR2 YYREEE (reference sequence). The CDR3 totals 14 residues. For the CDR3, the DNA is TGTGCCAGCAGCCCACTAGCGGGTGGGGTCGAGCAGTACTTC. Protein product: CASSPLAGGVEQYF.

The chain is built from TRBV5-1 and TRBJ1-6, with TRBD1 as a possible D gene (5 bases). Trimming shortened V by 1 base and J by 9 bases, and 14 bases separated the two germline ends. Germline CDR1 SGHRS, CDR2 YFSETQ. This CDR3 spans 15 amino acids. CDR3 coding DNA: TGCGCCAGCAGCTTGCTGACAGTAAGTCCTTCACCCCTCCACTTT. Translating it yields CASSLLTVSPSPLHF.

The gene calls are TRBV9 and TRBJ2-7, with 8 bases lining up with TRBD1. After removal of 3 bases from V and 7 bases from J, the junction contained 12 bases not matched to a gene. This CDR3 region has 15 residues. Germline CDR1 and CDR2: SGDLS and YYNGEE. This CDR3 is CASSARDRIFGEQYF. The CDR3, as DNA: TGTGCCAGCAGCGCCCGGGACAGGATCTTTGGGGAGCAGTACTTC.

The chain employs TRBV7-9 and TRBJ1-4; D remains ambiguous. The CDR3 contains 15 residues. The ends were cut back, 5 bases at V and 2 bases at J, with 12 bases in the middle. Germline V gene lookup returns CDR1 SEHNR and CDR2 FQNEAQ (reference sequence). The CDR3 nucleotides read TGTGCCAGCAGCCGACCGAGGGCCACTAATGAAAAACTGTTTTTT. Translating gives CASSRPRATNEKLFF.